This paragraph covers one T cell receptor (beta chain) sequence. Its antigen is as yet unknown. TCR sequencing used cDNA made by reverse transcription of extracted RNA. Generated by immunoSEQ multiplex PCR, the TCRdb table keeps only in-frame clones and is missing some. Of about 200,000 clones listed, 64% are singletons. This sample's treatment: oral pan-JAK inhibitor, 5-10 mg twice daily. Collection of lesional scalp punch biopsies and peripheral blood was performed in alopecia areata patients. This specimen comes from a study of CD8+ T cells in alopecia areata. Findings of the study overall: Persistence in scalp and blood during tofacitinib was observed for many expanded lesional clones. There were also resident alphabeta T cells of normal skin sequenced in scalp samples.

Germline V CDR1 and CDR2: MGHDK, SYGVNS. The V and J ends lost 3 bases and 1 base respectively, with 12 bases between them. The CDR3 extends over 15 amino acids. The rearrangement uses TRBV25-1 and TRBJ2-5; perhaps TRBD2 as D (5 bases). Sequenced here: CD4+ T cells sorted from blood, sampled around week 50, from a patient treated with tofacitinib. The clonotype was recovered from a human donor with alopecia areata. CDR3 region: CASSDSRGSQETQYF. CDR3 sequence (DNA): TGTGCCAGCAGTGACAGTCGGGGTTCCCAAGAGACCCAGTACTTC.